These 10 T cell receptor beta chains share one sample of origin, sequenced in a study of OX40 agonist ivuxolimab in advanced cancers. Some clones are missing from TCRdb's copy, which holds only in-frame ones; the method was immunoSEQ multiplex PCR. The sample contains fewer than 85,000 clones, around 84% of which appear only once. Sequenced here: CD4+ or CD8+ T cells sorted from blood, sampled in a trial of the OX40 agonist ivuxolimab. These receptors all stem from an adult with an advanced solid tumor such as melanoma, head and neck, liver or kidney cancer.

This clone was seen only once. The chain combines TRBV7-9 with TRBJ1-2; unclear D gene. The CDR3 spans 14 residues. V was pared by 1 base and J by 7 bases, with 13 bases between. Germline CDR1 reads SEHNR; CDR2 reads FQNEAQ (reference sequence). CDR3 nucleotide sequence: TGTGCCAGCAGCTTAGAGTCGTATGGACGTGGCTACACCTTC. Translated: CASSLESYGRGYTF.

In this sample, this clone turned up once. The V call is TRBV19, the J call TRBJ1-1; D uncertain. V was cut by 5 bases and J by 1 base, with 5 bases left in between. Per the germline V gene, CDR1 is LNHDA and CDR2 is SQIVND (reference sequence). This CDR3 is 12 amino acids long. DNA for the CDR3: TGTGCCAGTAGTTGGAGGAACACTGAAGCTTTCTTT. It codes for CASSWRNTEAFF.

This clone was found once. CDR3 DNA sequence: TGTGCCAGCAGTGAACTAGCGGGAGCGGGCGAGCAGTACTTC. Amino acid sequence: CASSELAGAGEQYF. This rearrangement joins TRBV2 to TRBJ2-7; TRBD2 matches 10 bases. The CDR3 consists of 14 residues. J lost 6 bases, V lost 2 bases, and 4 bases had no gene match. Germline lookup yields CDR1 SNHLY and CDR2 FYNNEI.

The chain combines TRBV9 with TRBJ2-1; D is unresolved. The CDR3 length is 14 residues. The V gene lost 0 bases and the J gene lost 6 bases, with 10 bases spanning the gap. Per germline, CDR1 SGDLS and CDR2 YYNGEE. CDR3 sequence (DNA): TGTGCCAGCAGCGTAGCTATGTTGCGCAATGAGCAGTTCTTC. This sequence encodes CASSVAMLRNEQFF.

This chain joins TRBV5-4 and TRBJ1-1; no firm D call. The germline V gene encodes CDR1 SGHNT and CDR2 YYREEE (reference sequence). The V end was cut by 5 bases, the J end by 3 bases, with 11 bases between. This CDR3 is built from 13 residues. For the CDR3, the DNA is TGTGCCAGCAGACTAGACGGTGACACTGAAGCTTTCTTT. Translating gives CASRLDGDTEAFF.

The chain recombines TRBV2 with TRBJ2-1; D possibly corresponds to TRBD2 (5 bases). V lost 3 bases and J 7 bases, leaving 19 bases between the germline ends. This CDR3 comprises 16 residues. Germline loops: CDR1 SNHLY, CDR2 FYNNEI. The CDR3 DNA reads as TGTGCCAGCAGTGACGGCGACTACTTCCGCGGGAATGAGCAGTTCTTC. It codes for CASSDGDYFRGNEQFF.

The V gene is TRBV5-1, the J gene TRBJ2-7; 10 nucleotides line up with TRBD2. From germline, CDR1 is SGHRS and CDR2 YFSETQ. The V segment lost 0 bases and the J segment 4 bases; nucleotides outside the gene matches: 7. CDR3 size: 16 residues. CDR3 loop: CASSLEGLAGVYEQYF. Written as DNA, the CDR3 is TGCGCCAGCAGCTTGGAGGGGCTAGCGGGAGTATACGAGCAGTACTTC.

This clone was detected only a few times. The rearrangement joins TRBV6-1 to TRBJ2-5; D not certain. This CDR3 is built from 14 residues. V was cut by 6 bases and J by 3 bases, with 14 bases left in between. CDR1 is MNHNS, CDR2 SASEGT, per germline. The CDR3 region has the DNA TGTGCCAGCAGCTACCTACCAACCGAAGAGACCCAGTACTTC. It yields the protein CASSYLPTEETQYF.

The chain carries TRBV2 and TRBJ2-5; D uncertain. Germline V CDR1 and CDR2: SNHLY, FYNNEI. The V gene lost 4 bases and the J gene lost 2 bases, with 8 bases spanning the gap. The CDR3 loop spans 13 amino acids. The CDR3 here is CASSAFIQETQYF. Here the CDR3 DNA reads TGTGCCAGCAGTGCTTTTATTCAAGAGACCCAGTACTTC.

The rearrangement uses TRBV27 and TRBJ1-5; no clear D gene. The V end was cut by 5 bases, the J end by 1 base, with 12 bases between. There are 15 residues in the CDR3. Germline V lookup: CDR1 MNHEY, CDR2 SMNVEV (reference sequence). For the CDR3, the DNA is TGTGCCAGCAGTAGGTCCGGGAAAAGCAATCAGCCCCAGCATTTT. Its protein is CASSRSGKSNQPQHF.